This entry concerns a single T cell receptor (beta chain). Only CD45RO-negative cells positively selected for CCR7 counted as naive CD8 cells, so terminally differentiated effector memory CD45RA+ cells were excluded. Only Caucasian adults living in Nashville, Tennessee made up the donor group. Generated by immunoSEQ multiplex PCR, the TCRdb table keeps only in-frame clones and is missing some. This table holds some 2.1 million clones, about 95% found once. This sample was included in a study of shared clonotypes between healthy human individuals. The sequenced sample consisted of naive CD8+ T cells sorted from blood. This receptor was identified in a man aged 18 to 30 in good health.

Written as DNA, the CDR3 is TGTGCCAGCTTCGGGACATTGGGTTACGAGCAGTACTTC. Translating gives CASFGTLGYEQYF. The chain employs TRBV5-6 and TRBJ2-7; a possible D gene is TRBD1 (6 bases). With 7 bases removed from V and 4 bases from J, the gap between germline ends came to 15 bases. In germline, CDR1 is SGHDT, CDR2 YYEEEE. The CDR3 is 13 amino acids.